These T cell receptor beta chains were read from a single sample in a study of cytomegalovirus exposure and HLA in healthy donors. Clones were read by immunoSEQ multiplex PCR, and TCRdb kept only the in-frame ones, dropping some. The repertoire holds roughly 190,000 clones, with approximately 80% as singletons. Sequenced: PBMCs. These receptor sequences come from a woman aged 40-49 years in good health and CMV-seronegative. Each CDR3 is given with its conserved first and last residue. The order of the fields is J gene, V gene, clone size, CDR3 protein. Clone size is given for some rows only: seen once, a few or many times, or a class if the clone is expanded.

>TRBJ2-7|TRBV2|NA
CASSSGYEQYF
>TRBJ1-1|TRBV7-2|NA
CASSAFYRVPEAFF
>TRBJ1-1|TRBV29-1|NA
CSVPSIDSMNTEAFF
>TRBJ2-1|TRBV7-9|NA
CASSLATAGSPYNEQFF
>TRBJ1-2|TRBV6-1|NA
CASSEGDRGYYGYTF
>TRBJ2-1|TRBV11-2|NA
CASSLGLAEPYNEQFF
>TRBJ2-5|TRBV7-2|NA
CASSFPGGRETQYF
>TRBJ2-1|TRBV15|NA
CATSTQRSYNEQFF
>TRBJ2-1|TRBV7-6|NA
CASSPGTGEFF
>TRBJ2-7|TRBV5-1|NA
CASSLLLAGGKYSNEQYF
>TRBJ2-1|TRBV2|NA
CASRDPGLAGHNEQFF
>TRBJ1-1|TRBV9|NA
CASNLMGGGTEAFF
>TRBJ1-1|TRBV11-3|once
CASSPRQGTEAFF
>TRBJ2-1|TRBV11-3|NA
CASSFVGRANEQFF
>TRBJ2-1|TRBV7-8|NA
CASSLKRQGSYNEQFF
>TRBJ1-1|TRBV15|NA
CATSRGRDRGMSTEAFF
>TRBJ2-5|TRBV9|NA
CASSTSGSTQETQYF
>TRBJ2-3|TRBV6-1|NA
CASSRDTDTQYF
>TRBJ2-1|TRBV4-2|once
CASSQGPGGLYNEQFF
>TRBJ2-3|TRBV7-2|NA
CASSLRQVTDTQYF
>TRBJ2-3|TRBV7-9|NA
CASSLGLTSGSTDTQYF
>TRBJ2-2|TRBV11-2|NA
CASTLNTGELFF
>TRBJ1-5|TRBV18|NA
CASSPGLESQPQHF
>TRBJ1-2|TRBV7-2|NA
CASSSRTVYGYTF
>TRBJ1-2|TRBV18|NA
CASSTTGNYGYTF
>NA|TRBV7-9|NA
CATQDTYEQYF
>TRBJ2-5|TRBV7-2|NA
CASSSSARSQYF
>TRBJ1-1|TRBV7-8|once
CASSLVLGTAFMNTEAFF
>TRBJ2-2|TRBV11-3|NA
CASSQGWPNTGELFF
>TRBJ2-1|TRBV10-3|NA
CAISSSGTNNEQFF
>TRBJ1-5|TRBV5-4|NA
CASSSDRASNQPQHF
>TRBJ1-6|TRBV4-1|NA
CASSRWAGPLHF
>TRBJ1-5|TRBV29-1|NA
CSVTVGGTQHF
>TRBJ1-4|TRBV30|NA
CAWTGDRGATNEKLFF
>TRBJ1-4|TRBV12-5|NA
CASGLVQGEKLFF
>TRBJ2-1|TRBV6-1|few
CASSDGLAGTQNEQFF
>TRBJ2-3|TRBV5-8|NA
CASSLGTLLTDTQYF
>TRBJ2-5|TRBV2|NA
CASHGAGGYETQYF
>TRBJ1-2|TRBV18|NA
CASSYSSPGLYGYTF
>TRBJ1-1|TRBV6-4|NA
CASSEGGGTEAFF
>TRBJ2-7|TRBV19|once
CASRGTASSYEQYF
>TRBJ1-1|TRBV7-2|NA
CASSLVQGGEAFF
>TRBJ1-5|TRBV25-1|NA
CASSDRGNQPQHF
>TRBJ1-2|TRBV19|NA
CASRPAGEYGYTF
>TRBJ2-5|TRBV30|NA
CAWTDLGRATQYF
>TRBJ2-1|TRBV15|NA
CATSRGQGIDNEQFF
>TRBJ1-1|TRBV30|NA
CAWSDRGGVFF
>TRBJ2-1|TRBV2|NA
CASEETGTGGNEQFF
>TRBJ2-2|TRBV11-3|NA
CASSLGALAPNTGELFF
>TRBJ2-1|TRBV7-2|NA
CASSLSRALDNEQFF
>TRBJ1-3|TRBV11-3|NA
CASSFGGGASDTIYF
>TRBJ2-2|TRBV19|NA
CASEPRTGGTGELFF
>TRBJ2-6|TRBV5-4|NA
CASSSGQGRTGANVLTF
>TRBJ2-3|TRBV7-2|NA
CASSLGLASTDTQYF